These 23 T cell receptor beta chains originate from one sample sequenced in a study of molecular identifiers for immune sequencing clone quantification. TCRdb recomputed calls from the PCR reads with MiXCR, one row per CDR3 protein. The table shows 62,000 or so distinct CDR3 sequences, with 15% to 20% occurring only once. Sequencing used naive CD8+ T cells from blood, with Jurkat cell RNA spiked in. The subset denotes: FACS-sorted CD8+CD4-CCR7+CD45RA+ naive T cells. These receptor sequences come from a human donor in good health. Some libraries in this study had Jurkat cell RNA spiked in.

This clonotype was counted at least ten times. The CDR3 DNA is TGTGCCAGCAGCTTGTCCCCCGGGACTAGCGGGAGGACATTGACCCACGAGCAGTACTTC. Amino acids: CASSLSPGTSGRTLTHEQYF. The chain recombines TRBV11-2 with TRBJ2-7, with 15 positions matching TRBD2. This CDR3 contains 20 residues. From germline, CDR1 is SGHAT and CDR2 FQNNGV. V lost 3 bases to trimming and J lost 5 bases; unmatched junction nucleotides: 17.

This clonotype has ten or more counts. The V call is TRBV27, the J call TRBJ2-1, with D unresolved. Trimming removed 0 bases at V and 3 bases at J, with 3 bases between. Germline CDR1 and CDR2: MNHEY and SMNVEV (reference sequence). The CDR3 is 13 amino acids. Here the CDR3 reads CASSLSFYNEQFF. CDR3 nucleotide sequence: TGTGCCAGCAGTTTATCCTTCTACAATGAGCAGTTCTTC.

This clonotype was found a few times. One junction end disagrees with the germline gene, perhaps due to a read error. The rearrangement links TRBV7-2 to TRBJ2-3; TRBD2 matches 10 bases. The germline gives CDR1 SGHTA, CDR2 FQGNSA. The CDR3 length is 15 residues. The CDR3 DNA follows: TGTGCCAGCAGCTCCCTAGCGGGAGCACCAGATACGCTGTATTTT. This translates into CASSSLAGAPDTLYF.

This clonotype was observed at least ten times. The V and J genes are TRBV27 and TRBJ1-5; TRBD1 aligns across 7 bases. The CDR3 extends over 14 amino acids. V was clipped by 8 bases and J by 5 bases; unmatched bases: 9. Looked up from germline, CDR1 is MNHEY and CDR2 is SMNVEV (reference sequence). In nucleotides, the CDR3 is TGTGCCAGCCGAGCCTTTACAGGGGATCAGCCCCAGCATTTT. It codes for CASRAFTGDQPQHF.

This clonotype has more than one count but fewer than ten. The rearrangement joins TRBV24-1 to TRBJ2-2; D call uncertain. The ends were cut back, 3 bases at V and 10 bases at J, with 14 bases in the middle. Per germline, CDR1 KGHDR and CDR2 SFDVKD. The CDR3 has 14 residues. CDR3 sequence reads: CATSDRLPDPELFF. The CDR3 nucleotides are TGTGCCACCAGTGATCGATTACCGGACCCGGAGCTGTTTTTT.

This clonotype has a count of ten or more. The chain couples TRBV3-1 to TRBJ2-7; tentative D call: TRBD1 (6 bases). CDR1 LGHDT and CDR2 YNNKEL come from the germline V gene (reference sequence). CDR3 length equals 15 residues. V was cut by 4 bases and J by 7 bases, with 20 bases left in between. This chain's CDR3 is CASSPSLGTGWEQYF. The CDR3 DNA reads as TGTGCCAGCAGCCCCTCCCTCGGCACAGGGTGGGAGCAGTACTTC.

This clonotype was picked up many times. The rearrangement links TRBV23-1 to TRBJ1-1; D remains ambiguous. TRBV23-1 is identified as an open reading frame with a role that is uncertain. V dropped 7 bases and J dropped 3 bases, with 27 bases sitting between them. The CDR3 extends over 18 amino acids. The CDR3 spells CASNGSTKGTIFDTEAFF. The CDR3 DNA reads TGCGCCAGCAATGGGAGTACCAAAGGAACCATATTCGACACTGAAGCTTTCTTT.

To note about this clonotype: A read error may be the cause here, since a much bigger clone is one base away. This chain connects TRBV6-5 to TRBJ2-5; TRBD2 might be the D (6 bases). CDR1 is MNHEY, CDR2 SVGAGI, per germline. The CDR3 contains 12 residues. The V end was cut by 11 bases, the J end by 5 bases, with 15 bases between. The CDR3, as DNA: TGTGCCTGCAATGGGGAGGAGGAGACCCAGTACTTC. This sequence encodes CACNGEEETQYF.

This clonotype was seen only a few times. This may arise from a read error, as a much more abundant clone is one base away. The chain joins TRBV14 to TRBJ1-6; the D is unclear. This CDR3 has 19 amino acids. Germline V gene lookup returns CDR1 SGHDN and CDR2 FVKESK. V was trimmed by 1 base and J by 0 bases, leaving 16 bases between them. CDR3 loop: CASSQGLGYESSYNSPLHF. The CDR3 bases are TGTGCCAGCAGCCAAGGTCTGGGATACGAAAGCTCCTATAATTCACCCCTCCACTTT.

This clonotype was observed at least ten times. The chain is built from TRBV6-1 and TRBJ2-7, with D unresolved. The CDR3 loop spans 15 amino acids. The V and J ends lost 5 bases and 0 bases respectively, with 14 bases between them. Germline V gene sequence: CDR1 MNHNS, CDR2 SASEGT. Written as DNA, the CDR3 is TGTGCCAGCAGTAAATTTCCCGGGCCCTCCTACGAGCAGTACTTC. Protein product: CASSKFPGPSYEQYF.

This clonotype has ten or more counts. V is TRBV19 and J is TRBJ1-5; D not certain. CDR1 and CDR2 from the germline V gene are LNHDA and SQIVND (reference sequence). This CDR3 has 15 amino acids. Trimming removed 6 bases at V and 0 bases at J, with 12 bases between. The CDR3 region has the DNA TGTGCCAGTAGGGCCACCCCGGTTAGCAATCAGCCCCAGCATTTT. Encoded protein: CASRATPVSNQPQHF. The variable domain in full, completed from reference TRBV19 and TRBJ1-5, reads DGGITQSPKYLFRKEGQNVTLSCEQNLNHDAMYWYRQDPGQGLRLIYYSQIVNDFQKGDIAEGYSVSREKKESFPLTVTSAQKNPTAFYLCASRATPVSNQPQHFGDGTRLSIL.

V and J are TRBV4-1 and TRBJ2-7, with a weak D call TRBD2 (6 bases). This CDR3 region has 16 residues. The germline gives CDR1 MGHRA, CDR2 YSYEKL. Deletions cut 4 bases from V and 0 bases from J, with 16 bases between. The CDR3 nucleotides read TGCGCCAGCAGCCCTATCCCGGGAGCCCGCTCCTACGAGCAGTACTTC. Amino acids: CASSPIPGARSYEQYF.

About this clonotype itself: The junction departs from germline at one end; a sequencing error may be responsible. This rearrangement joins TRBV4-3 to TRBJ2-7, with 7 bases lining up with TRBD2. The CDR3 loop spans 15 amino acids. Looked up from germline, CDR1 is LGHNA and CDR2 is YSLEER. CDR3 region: CASSQGASGGYEQCF. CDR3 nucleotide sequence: TGCGCCAGCAGCCAAGGGGCTAGCGGCGGCTACGAGCAGTGCTTC.

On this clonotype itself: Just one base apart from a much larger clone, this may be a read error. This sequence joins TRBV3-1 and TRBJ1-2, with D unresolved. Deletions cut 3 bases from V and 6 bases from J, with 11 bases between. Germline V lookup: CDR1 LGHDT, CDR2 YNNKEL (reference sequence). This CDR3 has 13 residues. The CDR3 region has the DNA TGTGCCAGCAGCCAGGGAGAGAACCATGGCTACACCTTC. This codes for CASSQGENHGYTF.

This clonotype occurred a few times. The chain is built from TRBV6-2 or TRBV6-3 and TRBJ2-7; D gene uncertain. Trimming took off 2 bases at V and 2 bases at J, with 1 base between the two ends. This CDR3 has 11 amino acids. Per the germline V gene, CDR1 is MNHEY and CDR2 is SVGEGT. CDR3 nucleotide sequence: TGTGCCAGCAGTTACGCCTACGAGCAGTACTTC. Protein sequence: CASSYAYEQYF.

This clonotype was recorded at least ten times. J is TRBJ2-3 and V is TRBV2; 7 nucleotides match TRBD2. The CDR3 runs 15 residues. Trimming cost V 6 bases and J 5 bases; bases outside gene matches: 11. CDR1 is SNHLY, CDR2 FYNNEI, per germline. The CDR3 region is CASRKKQAGKDTQYF. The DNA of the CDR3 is TGTGCCAGCAGAAAGAAACAAGCGGGAAAAGATACGCAGTATTTT.

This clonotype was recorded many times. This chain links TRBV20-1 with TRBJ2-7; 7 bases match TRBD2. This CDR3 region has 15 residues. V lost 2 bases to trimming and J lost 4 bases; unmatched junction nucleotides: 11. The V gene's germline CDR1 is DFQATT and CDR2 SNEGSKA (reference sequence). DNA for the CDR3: TGCAGTGCTAGATCCACCAGCGGGGCGGGTTACGAGCAGTACTTC. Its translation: CSARSTSGAGYEQYF.

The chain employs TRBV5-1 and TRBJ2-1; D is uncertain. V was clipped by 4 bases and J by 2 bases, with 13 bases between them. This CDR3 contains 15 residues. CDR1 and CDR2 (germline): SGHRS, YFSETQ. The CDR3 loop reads CASSPRLAPYNEQFF. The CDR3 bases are TGCGCCAGCAGCCCACGCTTAGCCCCCTACAATGAGCAGTTCTTC.

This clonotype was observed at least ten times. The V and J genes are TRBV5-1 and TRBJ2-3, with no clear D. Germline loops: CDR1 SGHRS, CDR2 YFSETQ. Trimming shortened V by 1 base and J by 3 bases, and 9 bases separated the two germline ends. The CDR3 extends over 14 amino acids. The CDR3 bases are TGCGCCAGCAGCTTGTTTGGAAGAACAGATACGCAGTATTTT. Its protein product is CASSLFGRTDTQYF.

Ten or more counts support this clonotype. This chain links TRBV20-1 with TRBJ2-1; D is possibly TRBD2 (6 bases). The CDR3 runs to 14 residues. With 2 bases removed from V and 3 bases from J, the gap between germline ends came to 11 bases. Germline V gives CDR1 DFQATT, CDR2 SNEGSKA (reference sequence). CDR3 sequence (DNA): TGCAGTGCTAGACTCGGGGGTAGCTACAATGAGCAGTTCTTC. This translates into CSARLGGSYNEQFF.

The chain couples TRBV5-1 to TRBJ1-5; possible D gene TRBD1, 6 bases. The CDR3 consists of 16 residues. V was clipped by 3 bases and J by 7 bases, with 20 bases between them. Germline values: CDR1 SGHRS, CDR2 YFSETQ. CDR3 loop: CASSSDGGDFDQPQHF. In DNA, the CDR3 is TGCGCCAGCAGCTCGGATGGGGGCGATTTTGACCAGCCCCAGCATTTT.

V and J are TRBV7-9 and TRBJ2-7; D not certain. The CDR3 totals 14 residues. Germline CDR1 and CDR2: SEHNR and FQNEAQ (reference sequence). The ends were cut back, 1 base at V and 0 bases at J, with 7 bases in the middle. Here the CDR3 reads CASSLDRNSYEQYF. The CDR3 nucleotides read TGTGCCAGCAGCTTAGACAGAAACTCCTACGAGCAGTACTTC.

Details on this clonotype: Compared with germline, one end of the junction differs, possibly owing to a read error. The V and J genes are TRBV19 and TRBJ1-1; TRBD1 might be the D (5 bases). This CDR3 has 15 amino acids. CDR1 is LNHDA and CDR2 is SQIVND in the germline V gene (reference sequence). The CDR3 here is CVSSILEGRSTEAFF. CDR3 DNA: TGTGTCAGTAGTATATTGGAGGGACGGAGCACTGAAGCTTTCTTT.